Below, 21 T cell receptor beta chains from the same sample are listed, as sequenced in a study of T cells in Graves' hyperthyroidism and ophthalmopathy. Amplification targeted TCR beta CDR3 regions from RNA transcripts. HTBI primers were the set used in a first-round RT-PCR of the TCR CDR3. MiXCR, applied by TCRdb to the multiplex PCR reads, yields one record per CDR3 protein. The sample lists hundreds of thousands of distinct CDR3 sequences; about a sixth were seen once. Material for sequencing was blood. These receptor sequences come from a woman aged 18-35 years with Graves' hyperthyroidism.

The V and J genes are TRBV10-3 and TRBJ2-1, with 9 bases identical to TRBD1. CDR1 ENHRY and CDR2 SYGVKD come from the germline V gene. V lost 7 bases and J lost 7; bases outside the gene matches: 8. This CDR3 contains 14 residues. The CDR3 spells CAITRTGASNEQFF. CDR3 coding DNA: TGTGCCATCACTAGGACAGGGGCGAGTAATGAGCAGTTCTTC.

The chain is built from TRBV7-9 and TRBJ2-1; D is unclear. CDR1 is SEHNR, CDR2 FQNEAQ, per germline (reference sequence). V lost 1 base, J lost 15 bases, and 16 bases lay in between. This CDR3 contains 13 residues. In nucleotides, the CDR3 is TGTGCCAGCAGCTTAGACGCGACTCACTATCCGTTCTTC. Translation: CASSLDATHYPFF.

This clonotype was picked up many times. Here the CDR3 reads CASSLVLAGGNTQYF. The CDR3 DNA reads as TGCGCCAGCAGCTTGGTACTAGCGGGAGGGAATACGCAGTATTTT. The V gene is TRBV5-1, the J gene TRBJ2-3, with 13 bases lining up with TRBD2. The germline V gene has CDR1 SGHRS and CDR2 YFSETQ. The CDR3 loop spans 15 amino acids. Trimming removed 0 bases from V and 7 bases from J; junction bases left unmatched: 2.

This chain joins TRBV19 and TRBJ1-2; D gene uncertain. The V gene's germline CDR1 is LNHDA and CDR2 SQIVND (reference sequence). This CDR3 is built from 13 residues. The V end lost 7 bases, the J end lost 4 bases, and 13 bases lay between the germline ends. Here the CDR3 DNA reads TGTGCCAGTACCCCCGGAGGACCCTATGGCTACACCTTC. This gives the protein CASTPGGPYGYTF.

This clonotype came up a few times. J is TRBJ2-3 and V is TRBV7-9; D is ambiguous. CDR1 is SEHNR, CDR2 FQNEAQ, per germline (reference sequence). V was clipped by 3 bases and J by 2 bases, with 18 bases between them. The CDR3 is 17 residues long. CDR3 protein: CASSLRPYQKLTDTQYF. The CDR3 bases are TGTGCCAGCAGCTTGCGACCGTACCAGAAACTCACAGATACGCAGTATTTT.

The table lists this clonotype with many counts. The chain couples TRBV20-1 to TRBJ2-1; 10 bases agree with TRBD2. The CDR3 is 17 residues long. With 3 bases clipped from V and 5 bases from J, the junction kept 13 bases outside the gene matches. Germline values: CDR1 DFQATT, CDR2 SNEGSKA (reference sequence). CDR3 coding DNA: TGCAGTGCTAGGCACCCGGCAGCGGGAGGGCCGAACAATGAGCAGTTCTTC. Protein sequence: CSARHPAAGGPNNEQFF.

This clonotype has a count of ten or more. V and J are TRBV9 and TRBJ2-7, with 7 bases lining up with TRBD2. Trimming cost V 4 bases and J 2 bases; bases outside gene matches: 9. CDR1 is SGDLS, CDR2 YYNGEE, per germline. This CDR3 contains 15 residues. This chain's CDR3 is CASSPKAGKPYEQYF. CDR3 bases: TGTGCCAGCAGCCCGAAAGCGGGAAAGCCCTACGAGCAGTACTTC.

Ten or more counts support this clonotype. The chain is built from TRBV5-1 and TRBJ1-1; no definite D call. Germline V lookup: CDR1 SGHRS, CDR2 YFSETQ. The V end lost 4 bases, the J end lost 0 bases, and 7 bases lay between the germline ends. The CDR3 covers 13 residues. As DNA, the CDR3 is TGCGCCAGCAGCCTATTAATGAACACTGAAGCTTTCTTT. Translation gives CASSLLMNTEAFF. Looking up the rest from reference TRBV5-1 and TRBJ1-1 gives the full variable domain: KAGVTQTPRYLIKTRGQQVTLSCSPISGHRSVSWYQQTPGQGLQFLFEYFSETQRNKGNFPGRFSGRQFSNSRSEMNVSTLELGDSALYLCASSLLMNTEAFFGQGTRLTVV.

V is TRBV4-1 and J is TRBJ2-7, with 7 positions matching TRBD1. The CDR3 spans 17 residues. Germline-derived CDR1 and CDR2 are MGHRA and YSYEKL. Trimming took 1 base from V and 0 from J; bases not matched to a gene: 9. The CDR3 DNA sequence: TGCGCCAGCAGCCAAGTAGTGGTCCGGGACAGCTCCTACGAGCAGTACTTC. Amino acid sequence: CASSQVVVRDSSYEQYF.

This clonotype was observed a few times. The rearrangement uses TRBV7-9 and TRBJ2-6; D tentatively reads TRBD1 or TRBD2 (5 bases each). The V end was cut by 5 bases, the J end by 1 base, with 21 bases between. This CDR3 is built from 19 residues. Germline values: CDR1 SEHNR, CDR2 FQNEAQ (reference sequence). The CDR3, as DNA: TGTGCCAGCAGCCGCTCGACCGGGACCGACTATTCTGGGGCCAACGTCCTGACTTTC. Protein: CASSRSTGTDYSGANVLTF.

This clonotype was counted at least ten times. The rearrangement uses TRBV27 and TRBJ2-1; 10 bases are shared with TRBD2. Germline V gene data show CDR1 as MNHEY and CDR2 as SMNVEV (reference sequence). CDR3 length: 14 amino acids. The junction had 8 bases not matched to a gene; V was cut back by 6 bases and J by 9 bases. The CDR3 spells CASSQLAGYTEQFF. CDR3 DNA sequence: TGTGCCAGCAGCCAACTAGCGGGATATACTGAGCAGTTCTTC.

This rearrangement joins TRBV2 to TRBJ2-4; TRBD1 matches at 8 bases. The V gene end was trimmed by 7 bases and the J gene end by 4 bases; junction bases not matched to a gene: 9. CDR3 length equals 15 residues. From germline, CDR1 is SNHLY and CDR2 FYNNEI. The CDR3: CASIGQGTLKNIQYF. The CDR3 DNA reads TGTGCCAGCATTGGACAGGGCACCCTAAAAAACATTCAGTACTTC.

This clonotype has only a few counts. In nucleotides, the CDR3 is TGCGCCAGCAGCCAAGTCCCCTCCTACGAGCAGTACTTC. As protein: CASSQVPSYEQYF. This sequence joins TRBV4-1 and TRBJ2-7; D unclear. This CDR3 comprises 13 residues. V was pared by 1 base and J by 0 bases, with 4 bases between. CDR1 and CDR2 from the germline V gene are MGHRA and YSYEKL.

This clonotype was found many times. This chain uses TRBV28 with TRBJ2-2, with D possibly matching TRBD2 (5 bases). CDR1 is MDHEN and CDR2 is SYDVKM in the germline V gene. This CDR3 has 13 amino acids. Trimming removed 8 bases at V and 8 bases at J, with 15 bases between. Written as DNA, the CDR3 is TGTGCCAGCGGCCGGCCCAGAGGGGGGGAGCTGTTTTTT. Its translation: CASGRPRGGELFF.

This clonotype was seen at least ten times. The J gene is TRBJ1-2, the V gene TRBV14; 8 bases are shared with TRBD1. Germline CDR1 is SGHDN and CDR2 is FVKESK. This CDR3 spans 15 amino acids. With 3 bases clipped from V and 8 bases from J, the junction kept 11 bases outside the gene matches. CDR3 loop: CASSQEPGTGEGYTF. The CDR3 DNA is TGTGCCAGCAGCCAGGAACCCGGGACAGGAGAAGGCTACACCTTC.

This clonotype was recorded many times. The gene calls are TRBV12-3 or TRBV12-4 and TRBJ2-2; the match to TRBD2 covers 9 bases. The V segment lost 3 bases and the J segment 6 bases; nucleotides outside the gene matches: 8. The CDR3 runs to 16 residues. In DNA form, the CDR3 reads TGTGCCAGCAGTTTTAAGGGTGCGGGAGGGGCCGGGGAGCTGTTTTTT. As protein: CASSFKGAGGAGELFF.

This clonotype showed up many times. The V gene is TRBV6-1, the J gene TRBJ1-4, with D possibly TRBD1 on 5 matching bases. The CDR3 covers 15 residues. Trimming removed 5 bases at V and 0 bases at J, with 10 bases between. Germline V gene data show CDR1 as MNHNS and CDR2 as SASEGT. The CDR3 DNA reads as TGTGCCAGCAGTTATAGGGGTTCAACTAATGAAAAACTGTTTTTT. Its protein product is CASSYRGSTNEKLFF.

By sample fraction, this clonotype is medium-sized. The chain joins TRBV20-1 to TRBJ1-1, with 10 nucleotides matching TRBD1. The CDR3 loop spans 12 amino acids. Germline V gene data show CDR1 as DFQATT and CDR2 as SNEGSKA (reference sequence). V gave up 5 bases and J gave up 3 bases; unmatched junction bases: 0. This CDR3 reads CSAGQGDTEAFF. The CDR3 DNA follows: TGCAGTGCTGGACAGGGGGACACTGAAGCTTTCTTT.

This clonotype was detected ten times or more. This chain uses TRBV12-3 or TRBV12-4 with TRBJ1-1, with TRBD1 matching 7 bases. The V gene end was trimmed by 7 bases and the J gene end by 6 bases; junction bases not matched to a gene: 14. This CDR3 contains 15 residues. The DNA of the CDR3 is TGTGCCAGCACCCCCCACAGGGGATCGGCCCCTGAAGCTTTCTTT. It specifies CASTPHRGSAPEAFF.

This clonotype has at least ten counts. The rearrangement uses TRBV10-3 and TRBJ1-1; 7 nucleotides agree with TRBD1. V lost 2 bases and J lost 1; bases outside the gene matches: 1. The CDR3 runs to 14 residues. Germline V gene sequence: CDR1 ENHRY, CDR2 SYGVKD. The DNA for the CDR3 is TGTGCCATCAGTGAGGAGGGGGCGAACACTGAAGCTTTCTTT. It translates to CAISEEGANTEAFF.

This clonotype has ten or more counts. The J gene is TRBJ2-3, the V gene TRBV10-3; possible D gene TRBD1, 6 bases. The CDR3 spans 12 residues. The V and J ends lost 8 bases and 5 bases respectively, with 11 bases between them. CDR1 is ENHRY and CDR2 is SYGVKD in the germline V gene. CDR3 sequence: CAISGAGDTQYF. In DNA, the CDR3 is TGTGCCATCTCAGGGGCTGGAGATACGCAGTATTTT.